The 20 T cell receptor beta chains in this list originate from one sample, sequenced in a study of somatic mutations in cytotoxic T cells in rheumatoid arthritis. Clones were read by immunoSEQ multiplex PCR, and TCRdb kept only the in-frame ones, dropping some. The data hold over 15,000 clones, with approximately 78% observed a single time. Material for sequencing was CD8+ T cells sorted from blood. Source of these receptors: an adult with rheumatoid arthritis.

The CDR3 protein is CASSQEYAPHRGETQYF. For the CDR3, the DNA is TGCGCCAGCAGCCAAGAATACGCCCCCCACAGGGGCGAGACCCAGTACTTC. V is TRBV4-3 and J is TRBJ2-5, with 7 positions matching TRBD1. Trimming cost V 0 bases and J 5 bases; bases outside gene matches: 12. The CDR3 covers 17 residues. Germline loops: CDR1 LGHNA, CDR2 YSLEER.

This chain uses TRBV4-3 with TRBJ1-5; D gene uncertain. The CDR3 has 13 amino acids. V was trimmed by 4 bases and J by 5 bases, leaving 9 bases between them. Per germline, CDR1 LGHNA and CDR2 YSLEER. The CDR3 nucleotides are TGCGCCAGCAGCCGGTTTGCTTATCAGCCCCAGCATTTT. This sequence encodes CASSRFAYQPQHF.

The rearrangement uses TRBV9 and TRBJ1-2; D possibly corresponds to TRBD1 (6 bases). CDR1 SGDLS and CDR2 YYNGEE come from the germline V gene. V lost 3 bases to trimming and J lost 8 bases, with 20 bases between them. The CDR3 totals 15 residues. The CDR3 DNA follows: TGTGCCAGCAGCGAGGGGGACCCCAGGGTTAGCGGCTACACCTTC. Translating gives CASSEGDPRVSGYTF.

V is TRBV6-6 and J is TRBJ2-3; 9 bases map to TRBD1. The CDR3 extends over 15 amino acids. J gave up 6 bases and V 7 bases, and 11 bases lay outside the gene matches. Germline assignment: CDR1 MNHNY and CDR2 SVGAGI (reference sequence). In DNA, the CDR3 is TGTGCCAGCACATCCACAGGGGGCTGGGGGGATACGCAGTATTTT. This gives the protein CASTSTGGWGDTQYF.

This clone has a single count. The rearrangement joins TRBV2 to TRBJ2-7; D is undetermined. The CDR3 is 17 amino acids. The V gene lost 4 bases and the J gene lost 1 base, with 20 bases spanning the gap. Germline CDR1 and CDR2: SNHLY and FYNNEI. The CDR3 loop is CASSGVASVLPSYEQYF. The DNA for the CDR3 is TGTGCCAGCAGTGGAGTGGCTTCGGTGCTACCGTCCTACGAGCAGTACTTC.

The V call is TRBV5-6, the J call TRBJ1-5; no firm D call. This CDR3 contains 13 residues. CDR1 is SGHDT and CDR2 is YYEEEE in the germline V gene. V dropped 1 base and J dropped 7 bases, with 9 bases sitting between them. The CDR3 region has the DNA TGTGCCAGCAGCTTGTCGGGTCGGCAGCCCCAGCATTTT. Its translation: CASSLSGRQPQHF. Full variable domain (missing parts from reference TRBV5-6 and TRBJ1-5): DAGVTQSPTHLIKTRGQQVTLRCSPKSGHDTVSWYQQALGQGPQFIFQYYEEEERQRGNFPDRFSGHQFPNYSSELNVNALLLGDSALYLCASSLSGRQPQHFGDGTRLSIL.

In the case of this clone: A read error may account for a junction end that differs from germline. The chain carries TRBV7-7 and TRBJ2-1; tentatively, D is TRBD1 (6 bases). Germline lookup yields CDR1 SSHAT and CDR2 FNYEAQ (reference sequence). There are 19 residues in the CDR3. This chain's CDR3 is CASSLVYGGGVSSYNEQFF. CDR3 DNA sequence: TGTGCTAGCAGCTTAGTATATGGGGGCGGAGTAAGCTCCTACAATGAGCAGTTCTTC.

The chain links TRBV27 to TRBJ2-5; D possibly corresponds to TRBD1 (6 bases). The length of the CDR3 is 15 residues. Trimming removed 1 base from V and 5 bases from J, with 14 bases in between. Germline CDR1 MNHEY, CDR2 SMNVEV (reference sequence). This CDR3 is CASSLLGRDMETQYF. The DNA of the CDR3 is TGTGCCAGCAGTTTATTGGGCAGGGACATGGAGACCCAGTACTTC.

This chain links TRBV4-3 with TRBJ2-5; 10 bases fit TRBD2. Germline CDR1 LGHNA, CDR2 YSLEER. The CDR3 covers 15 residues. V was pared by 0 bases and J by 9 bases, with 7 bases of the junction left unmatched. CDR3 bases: TGCGCCAGCAGCCAAGATACGGGAACTAGCGGGGCCCAGTACTTC. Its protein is CASSQDTGTSGAQYF.

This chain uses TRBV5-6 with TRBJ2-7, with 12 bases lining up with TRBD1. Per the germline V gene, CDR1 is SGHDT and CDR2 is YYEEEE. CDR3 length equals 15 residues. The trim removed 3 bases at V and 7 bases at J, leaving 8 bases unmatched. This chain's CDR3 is CASSSWDRGRREQYF. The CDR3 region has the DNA TGTGCCAGCAGCTCCTGGGACAGGGGGCGCCGAGAGCAGTACTTC.

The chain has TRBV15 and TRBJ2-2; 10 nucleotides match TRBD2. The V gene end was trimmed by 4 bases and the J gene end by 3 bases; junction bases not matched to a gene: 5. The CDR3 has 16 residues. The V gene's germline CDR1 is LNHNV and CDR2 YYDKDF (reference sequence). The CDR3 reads CATSNPSGSDTGELFF. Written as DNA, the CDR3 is TGTGCCACCAGCAACCCTAGCGGGAGTGACACCGGGGAGCTGTTTTTT.

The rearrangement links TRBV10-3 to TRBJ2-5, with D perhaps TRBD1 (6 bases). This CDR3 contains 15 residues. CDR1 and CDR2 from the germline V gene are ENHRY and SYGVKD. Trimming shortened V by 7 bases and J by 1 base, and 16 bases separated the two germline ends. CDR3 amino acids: CAIMLRDTIQETQYF. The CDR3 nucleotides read TGTGCCATCATGTTGAGGGACACCATCCAAGAGACCCAGTACTTC.

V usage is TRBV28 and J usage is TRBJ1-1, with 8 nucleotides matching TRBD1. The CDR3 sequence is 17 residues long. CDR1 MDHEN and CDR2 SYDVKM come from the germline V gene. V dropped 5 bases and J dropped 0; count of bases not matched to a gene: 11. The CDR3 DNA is TGTGCCAGCAGTCCCGGGACAGGTTATTACATGAACACTGAAGCTTTCTTT. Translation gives CASSPGTGYYMNTEAFF.

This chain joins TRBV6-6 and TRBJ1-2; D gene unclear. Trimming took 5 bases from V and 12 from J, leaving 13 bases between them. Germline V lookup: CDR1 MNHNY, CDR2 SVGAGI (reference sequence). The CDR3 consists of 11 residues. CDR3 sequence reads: CASSLARENTF. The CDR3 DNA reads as TGTGCCAGCAGTCTAGCTAGGGAGAACACCTTC.

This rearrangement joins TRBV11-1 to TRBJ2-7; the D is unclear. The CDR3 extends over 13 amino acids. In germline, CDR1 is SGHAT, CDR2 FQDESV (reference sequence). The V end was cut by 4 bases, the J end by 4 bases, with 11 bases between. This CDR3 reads CASSSAELYEQYF. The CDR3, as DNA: TGTGCCAGCAGCTCAGCCGAATTATACGAGCAGTACTTC.

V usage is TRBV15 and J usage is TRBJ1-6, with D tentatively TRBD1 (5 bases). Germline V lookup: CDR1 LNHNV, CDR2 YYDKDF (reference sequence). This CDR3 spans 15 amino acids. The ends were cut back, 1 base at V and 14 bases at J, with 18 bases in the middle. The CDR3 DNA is TGTGCCACCAGCAGAGCGGGGGAGGGAGCCAAAGCCCTCCACTTT. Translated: CATSRAGEGAKALHF.

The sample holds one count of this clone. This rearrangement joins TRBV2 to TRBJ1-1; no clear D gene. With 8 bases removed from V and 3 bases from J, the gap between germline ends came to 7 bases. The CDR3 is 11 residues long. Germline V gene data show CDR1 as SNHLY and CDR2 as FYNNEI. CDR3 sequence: CASQMYTEAFF. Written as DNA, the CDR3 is TGTGCCAGCCAAATGTACACTGAAGCTTTCTTT.

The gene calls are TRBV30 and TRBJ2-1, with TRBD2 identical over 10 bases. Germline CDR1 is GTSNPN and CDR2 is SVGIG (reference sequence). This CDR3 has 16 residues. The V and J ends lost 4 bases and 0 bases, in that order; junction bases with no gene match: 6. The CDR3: CAWNGLAESSYNEQFF. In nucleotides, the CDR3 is TGTGCCTGGAATGGACTAGCGGAGAGCTCCTACAATGAGCAGTTCTTC.

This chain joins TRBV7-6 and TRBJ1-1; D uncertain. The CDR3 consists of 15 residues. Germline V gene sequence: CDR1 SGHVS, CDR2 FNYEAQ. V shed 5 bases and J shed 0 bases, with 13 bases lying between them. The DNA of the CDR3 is TGTGCCAGCAGCCAGAGGGCTCAATTGAACACTGAAGCTTTCTTT. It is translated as CASSQRAQLNTEAFF.

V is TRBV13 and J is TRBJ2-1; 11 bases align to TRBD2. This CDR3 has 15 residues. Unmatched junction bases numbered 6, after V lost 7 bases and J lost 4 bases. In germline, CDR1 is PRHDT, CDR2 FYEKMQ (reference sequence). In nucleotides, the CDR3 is TGTGCCAGCACCCAGGGGACTAGCGGTTACAATGAGCAGTTCTTC. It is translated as CASTQGTSGYNEQFF.